This T cell receptor beta chain was documented in a study of blood T cells in healthy people across ages. Study outcomes and limitations: Observed TCR beta diversity per million T cells went down as age went up. This fall followed a roughly linear course with age.

The authors ran a second PCR of 7 to 11 cycles using a sample-barcoded 5' primer and a J-beta primer mix. The template-switch adaptor, which had 12 random nucleotides, put a tag on each cDNA molecule. TCRdb reprocessed the 5' RACE reads with MiXCR, giving one entry per CDR3 protein. Seen here are 500,000 to 550,000 distinct CDR3 sequences, less than 25% observed once, and the top ten hold 7.5% to 9%. At least 5.5 micrograms of total RNA were extracted per sample. Note on this clonotype: Its antigen is still unknown.

The CDR3 spans 13 residues. V dropped 2 bases and J dropped 0 bases, with 5 bases sitting between them. Germline V CDR1 and CDR2: SGHKS, YYEKEE (reference sequence). These records were also assigned to another study, of T cells of mothers and their children.

Sequencing was performed on blood. This chain connects TRBV5-5 to TRBJ1-1; D remains ambiguous. The receptor was isolated from a boy aged 5-17 years in good health. For the CDR3, the DNA is TGTGCCAGCAGCTTCTTAATGAACACTGAAGCTTTCTTT. Amino acid sequence: CASSFLMNTEAFF.